The rows below give T cell receptor beta chains drawn from one sample of a study of vaccination and CD4 T cells after COVID-19. Using its own MiXCR run on the PCR reads, TCRdb lists one record per CDR3 protein. The repertoire holds about 16,000 distinct CDR3 sequences, with under 55% as singletons. No antigens are known for them. The sample was CD4+ T cells from blood, cultured in vitro, taken about 7 months after SARS-CoV-2 vaccination. Receptors were obtained from a human donor who had recovered from COVID-19. CDR3s include the opening cysteine and the closing phenylalanine or tryptophan. Each record gives: clone size, D gene, V gene, J gene, CDR3 DNA, CDR3 protein. The D gene is left open where the match is weak. Not all rows give a size; the values are once, few, many and, for expanded clones, a class.

abundance: -
d_gene: -
v_gene: TRBV6-1
j_gene: TRBJ2-1
CDR3nt: TGTGCCAGCAGCCCCCGTGGGGTTACCTACAATGAGCAGTTCTTC
CDR3aa: CASSPRGVTYNEQFF

abundance: -
d_gene: -
v_gene: TRBV7-9
j_gene: TRBJ1-5
CDR3nt: TGTGCCAGCAGCCAGAGGGGTCAGCCCCAGCATTTT
CDR3aa: CASSQRGQPQHF

abundance: few
d_gene: -
v_gene: TRBV20-1
j_gene: TRBJ2-5
CDR3nt: TGCAGTGCTAGAGCCCCACAGGGTGGGGAGACCCAGTACTTC
CDR3aa: CSARAPQGGETQYF

abundance: -
d_gene: -
v_gene: TRBV20-1
j_gene: TRBJ2-1
CDR3nt: TGCAGTGCTAGAAGGATACAAGGCGGTGAGCAGTTCTTC
CDR3aa: CSARRIQGGEQFF

abundance: -
d_gene: TRBD1
v_gene: TRBV19
j_gene: TRBJ2-5
CDR3nt: TGTGCCAGTAGTAGGACAGGGGGCACGGAGACCCGGTACTTC
CDR3aa: CASSRTGGTETRYF

abundance: -
d_gene: TRBD2
v_gene: TRBV6-4
j_gene: TRBJ2-5
CDR3nt: TGTGCCATCAGTGGACAACTAGCGAAAGAGACCCAGTACTTC
CDR3aa: CAISGQLAKETQYF

abundance: -
d_gene: -
v_gene: TRBV20-1
j_gene: TRBJ1-3
CDR3nt: TGCAGTGCTAGTGGCGGGGGGAGAACTAGCTCTGGAAACACCATATATTTT
CDR3aa: CSASGGGRTSSGNTIYF

abundance: -
d_gene: TRBD1
v_gene: TRBV7-2
j_gene: TRBJ1-6
CDR3nt: TGTGCCAGCAGCCGGTTACAGGGGCGAGGTTCACCCCTCCACTTT
CDR3aa: CASSRLQGRGSPLHF

abundance: -
d_gene: -
v_gene: TRBV7-9
j_gene: TRBJ1-5
CDR3nt: TGTGCCAGCAGCCCCCTTGGGGGGAGCAATCAGCCCCAGCATTTT
CDR3aa: CASSPLGGSNQPQHF

abundance: -
d_gene: -
v_gene: TRBV20-1
j_gene: TRBJ1-3
CDR3nt: TGCAGTGCCTCGACGGCTGGAAACACCATATATTTT
CDR3aa: CSASTAGNTIYF

abundance: -
d_gene: -
v_gene: TRBV6-5
j_gene: TRBJ1-2
CDR3nt: TGTGCCAGCAGTTCTCGGGGAGGCTACACCTTC
CDR3aa: CASSSRGGYTF

abundance: few
d_gene: -
v_gene: TRBV15
j_gene: TRBJ2-3
CDR3nt: TGTGCCACCAGCGGGATTAGGAGCACAGATACGCAGTATTTT
CDR3aa: CATSGIRSTDTQYF

abundance: few
d_gene: -
v_gene: TRBV7-2
j_gene: TRBJ2-5
CDR3nt: TGTGCCAGCAGCTTATGGACTACTCGGACCCAGTACTTC
CDR3aa: CASSLWTTRTQYF

abundance: large
d_gene: -
v_gene: TRBV7-9
j_gene: TRBJ1-1
CDR3nt: TGTGCCAGCAGCTTATCAGGGTTAATGAACACTGAAGCTTTCTTT
CDR3aa: CASSLSGLMNTEAFF

abundance: few
d_gene: -
v_gene: TRBV19
j_gene: TRBJ2-1
CDR3nt: TGTGCCAGCCTTCCCCAAGGGCGGGGTATCAATGAGCAGTTCTTC
CDR3aa: CASLPQGRGINEQFF

abundance: -
d_gene: -
v_gene: TRBV21-1
j_gene: TRBJ2-7
CDR3nt: TGTGCCAGCAGCAAAGGCCGACACTACGAGCAGTACTTC
CDR3aa: CASSKGRHYEQYF

abundance: few
d_gene: TRBD2
v_gene: TRBV11-3
j_gene: TRBJ2-5
CDR3nt: TGTGCCACTGCGGGGGGGCAGGCCAAGGAGACCCAGTACTTC
CDR3aa: CATAGGQAKETQYF

abundance: few
d_gene: TRBD1
v_gene: TRBV20-1
j_gene: TRBJ1-2
CDR3nt: TGCAGTGCCAGTACCGGGACAGGGGCGTATGGCTACACCTTC
CDR3aa: CSASTGTGAYGYTF

abundance: once
d_gene: -
v_gene: TRBV5-4
j_gene: TRBJ2-1
CDR3nt: TGTGCCAGCTCAACGGATAGCTCCTACAATGAGCAGTTCTTC
CDR3aa: CASSTDSSYNEQFF

abundance: once
d_gene: -
v_gene: TRBV7-2
j_gene: TRBJ2-1
CDR3nt: TGTGCCAGCAGCCAAGAAATAACGAATGAGCAGTTCTTC
CDR3aa: CASSQEITNEQFF

abundance: -
d_gene: -
v_gene: TRBV5-4
j_gene: TRBJ2-7
CDR3nt: TGTGCCAGCAGCTTAAGGGGACAAACCGAGCAGTACTTC
CDR3aa: CASSLRGQTEQYF

abundance: -
d_gene: TRBD1
v_gene: TRBV7-3
j_gene: TRBJ1-6
CDR3nt: TGTGCCAGCAGCCTGGGACAGGGGAGCAATTCACCCCTCCACTTT
CDR3aa: CASSLGQGSNSPLHF